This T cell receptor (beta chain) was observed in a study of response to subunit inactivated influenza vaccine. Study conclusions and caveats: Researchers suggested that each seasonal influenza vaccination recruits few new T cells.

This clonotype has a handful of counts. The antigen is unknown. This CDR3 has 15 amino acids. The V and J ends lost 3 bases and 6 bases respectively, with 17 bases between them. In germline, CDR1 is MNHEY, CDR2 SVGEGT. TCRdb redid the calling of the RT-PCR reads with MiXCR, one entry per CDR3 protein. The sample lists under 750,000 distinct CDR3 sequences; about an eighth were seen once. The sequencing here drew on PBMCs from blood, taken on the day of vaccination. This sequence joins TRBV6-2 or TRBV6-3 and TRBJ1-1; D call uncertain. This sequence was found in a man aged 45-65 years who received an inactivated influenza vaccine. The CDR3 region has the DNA TGTGCCAGCAGTTATCCACAACTTTTGGATGCTGAAGCTTTCTTT. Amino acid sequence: CASSYPQLLDAEAFF.